One and the same sample provided the 14 T cell receptor beta chains below, sequenced in a study of cytomegalovirus exposure and HLA in healthy donors. The PCR made use of 60 Vbeta and 13 Jbeta primers. Using immunoSEQ multiplex PCR, the repertoire was profiled, and TCRdb retains in-frame clones only, with some absent. The repertoire holds 150,000 to 180,000 clones, with less than 80% as singletons. The sequenced material came from PBMCs. The receptors here all came from a man younger than 45 in good health and CMV-seronegative.

V is TRBV9 and J is TRBJ2-2; perhaps TRBD2 as D (7 bases). Deletions cut 0 bases from V and 2 bases from J, with 14 bases between. From germline, CDR1 is SGDLS and CDR2 YYNGEE. This CDR3 comprises 17 residues. The chain's CDR3 is CASSVAPGGLNTGELFF. CDR3 sequence (DNA): TGTGCCAGCAGCGTAGCCCCCGGGGGGCTCAACACCGGGGAGCTGTTTTTT.

The J gene is TRBJ1-2, the V gene TRBV11-2; no firm D call. The CDR3 loop spans 13 amino acids. Trimming took 0 bases from V and 7 from J, leaving 9 bases between them. The germline V gene encodes CDR1 SGHAT and CDR2 FQNNGV. CDR3 sequence: CASSLDRESGYTF. CDR3 bases: TGTGCCAGCAGCTTAGACCGGGAGAGTGGCTACACCTTC.

This clone was picked up a small number of times. CDR3 nucleotide sequence: TGTGCCAGCAGCTTGGGAGCGGGGGTAGAGACCCAGTACTTC. Its protein is CASSLGAGVETQYF. The V and J genes are TRBV5-4 and TRBJ2-5, with 8 bases that match TRBD2. Germline CDR1 SGHNT, CDR2 YYREEE (reference sequence). With 0 bases clipped from V and 4 bases from J, the junction kept 2 bases outside the gene matches. This CDR3 is 14 amino acids long.

This clone is a singleton in its sample. The chain couples TRBV19 to TRBJ2-7, with TRBD1 identical over 9 bases. Unmatched junction bases numbered 6, after V lost 10 bases and J lost 2 bases. This CDR3 comprises 13 residues. Germline CDR1 is LNHDA and CDR2 is SQIVND (reference sequence). The CDR3 nucleotides are TGTGCCACATCCCGGGACAGGGCCTACGAGCAGTACTTC. Translated, it gives CATSRDRAYEQYF.

Comment on this clone: Here the CDR3 omits its conserved ending phenylalanine or tryptophan, so a read error is the likely source. The V call is TRBV25-1, the J call TRBJ1-1; possible D gene TRBD1, 5 bases. Trimming cost V 2 bases and J 0 bases, with 13 bases left between them. Germline V gene sequence: CDR1 MGHDK, CDR2 SYGVNS. This CDR3 comprises 16 residues. For the CDR3, the DNA is TGTGCCAGCAGTGAAGCACAAGGGGCAATGAACACTGAAGCTTTCATT. This gives the protein CASSEAQGAMNTEAFI.

This clone was recorded only once. V usage is TRBV6-5 and J usage is TRBJ1-5; D is unclear. Germline V CDR1 and CDR2: MNHEY, SVGAGI. The CDR3 loop spans 16 amino acids. Between the trimmed V and J ends, which lost 4 bases and 0 bases, there was a span of 13 bases. This chain's CDR3 is CASSLNGKYSNQPQHF. CDR3 DNA: TGTGCCAGCAGTTTAAACGGGAAATATAGCAATCAGCCCCAGCATTTT.

This chain links TRBV7-9 with TRBJ2-1; possible D gene TRBD2, 6 bases. The CDR3 extends over 13 amino acids. Germline V gene sequence: CDR1 SEHNR, CDR2 FQNEAQ (reference sequence). V lost 6 bases and J 8 bases, leaving 14 bases between the germline ends. Here the CDR3 DNA reads TGTGCCAGCAGGTCCACTAGCTTGGATGAGCAGTTCTTC. It specifies CASRSTSLDEQFF.

V is TRBV6-7 and J is TRBJ1-6; the D gene is possibly TRBD1 (6 bases). TRBV6-7 is classed as an ORF, of uncertain function. This CDR3 is 15 amino acids long. Trimming left V 4 bases short and J 8 bases short, with 15 bases between. CDR3 DNA: TGTGCCAGCAGTTCGCAGGGCAGGGGAGATTCACCCCTCCACTTT. It is translated as CASSSQGRGDSPLHF.

The chain carries TRBV30 and TRBJ2-7; perhaps TRBD2 as D (5 bases). Trimming cost V 4 bases and J 6 bases, with 16 bases left between them. CDR1 and CDR2 from the germline V gene are GTSNPN and SVGIG (reference sequence). This CDR3 region has 13 residues. This chain's CDR3 is CAWIPAEDGEQYF. The CDR3 DNA reads TGTGCCTGGATCCCGGCGGAGGACGGCGAGCAGTACTTC. The whole variable domain, remainder taken from reference TRBV30 and TRBJ2-7, is SQTIHQWPATLVQPVGSPLSLECTVEGTSNPNLYWYRQAAGRGLQLLFYSVGIGQISSEVPQNLSASRPQDRQFILSSKKLLLSDSGFYLCAWIPAEDGEQYFGPGTRLTVT.

V usage is TRBV18 and J usage is TRBJ1-1; D uncertain. There are 13 residues in the CDR3. V gave up 2 bases and J gave up 2 bases, with 6 bases separating them. Germline V gene lookup returns CDR1 KGHSH and CDR2 LQKENI. The CDR3 reads CASSPSGNTEAFF. The CDR3, as DNA: TGTGCCAGCTCACCATCAGGTAACACTGAAGCTTTCTTT.

This chain connects TRBV5-6 to TRBJ2-1; no reliable D call. This CDR3 has 11 residues. V gave up 6 bases and J gave up 4 bases, with 5 bases separating them. CDR1 SGHDT and CDR2 YYEEEE come from the germline V gene. The CDR3 is CASTKYNEQFF. DNA for the CDR3: TGTGCCAGCACCAAATACAATGAGCAGTTCTTC. Filled out from reference TRBV5-6 and TRBJ2-1, the complete variable domain reads DAGVTQSPTHLIKTRGQQVTLRCSPKSGHDTVSWYQQALGQGPQFIFQYYEEEERQRGNFPDRFSGHQFPNYSSELNVNALLLGDSALYLCASTKYNEQFFGPGTRLTVL.

This clone has only one observation. The rearrangement uses TRBV6-1 and TRBJ2-5; TRBD1 is a possible D gene (5 bases). The germline V and J ends were trimmed by 5 bases and 0 bases, with 13 bases remaining between them. Germline V gene data show CDR1 as MNHNS and CDR2 as SASEGT. CDR3 size: 15 residues. The CDR3 loop is CASSLNQGNQETQYF. DNA for the CDR3: TGTGCCAGCAGTCTAAACCAGGGAAACCAAGAGACCCAGTACTTC.

This chain joins TRBV19 and TRBJ2-1, with 7 bases identical to TRBD2. The length of the CDR3 is 13 residues. V dropped 7 bases and J dropped 3; count of bases not matched to a gene: 3. Germline V gene sequence: CDR1 LNHDA, CDR2 SQIVND (reference sequence). CDR3 sequence (DNA): TGTGCCAGTAATGGGGGGGGCTACAATGAGCAGTTCTTC. This gives the protein CASNGGGYNEQFF.

The chain has TRBV7-6 and TRBJ1-1, with D perhaps TRBD1 (6 bases). Trimming left V 1 base short and J 0 bases short, with 9 bases between. CDR1 and CDR2 (germline): SGHVS, FNYEAQ. The CDR3 is 15 amino acids. Written as DNA, the CDR3 is TGTGCCAGCAGCTTAGGACAGGTGCTGAACACTGAAGCTTTCTTT. Translation gives CASSLGQVLNTEAFF.